This is a list of T cell receptor beta chains from one sample in a study of T cell changes during pregnancy in multiple sclerosis. Clones were read by immunoSEQ multiplex PCR, and TCRdb kept only the in-frame ones, dropping some. There are about 68,000 clones in the sample; 80% to 95% occur only once, and roughly 3.6% lies in the top ten. The input for sequencing was peripheral blood, taken after pregnancy. The receptor source for this set is a female donor in good health, enrolled as a control in a pregnancy study. Each CDR3 is given with its conserved first and last residue. Fields, in order: clone size, J gene, V gene, D gene, CDR3 protein, CDR3 DNA. D genes are given only for firm matches. Size is stated for part of the rows, as once, few or many counts, or as a class when the clone is expanded.

- | TRBJ1-1 | TRBV7-2 | - | CASSLTVNTEAFF | TGTGCCAGCAGCTTAACGGTCAACACTGAAGCTTTCTTT
- | TRBJ2-3 | TRBV19 | TRBD2 | CASSIHGGSTDTQYF | TGTGCCAGTAGTATACACGGGGGGAGCACAGATACGCAGTATTTT
- | TRBJ2-1 | TRBV10-3 | TRBD2 | CAISEREGIYNEQFF | TGTGCCATCAGCGAGCGGGAGGGGATTTACAATGAGCAGTTCTTC
few | TRBJ1-6 | TRBV7-8 | - | CASSLELREPLHF | TGTGCCAGCAGCTTAGAATTACGGGAACCCCTCCACTTT
- | TRBJ1-5 | TRBV28 | - | CASSLGGLSNQPQHF | TGTGCCAGCAGCCTGGGGGGGCTGAGCAATCAGCCCCAGCATTTT
once | TRBJ2-7 | TRBV5-1 | TRBD1 | CASSSGQGRYEQYF | TGCGCCAGCAGCTCGGGACAGGGGAGGTACGAGCAGTACTTC
- | TRBJ2-7 | TRBV9 | TRBD2 | CASSANYGTSSYEQYF | TGTGCCAGCAGCGCGAATTACGGGACTAGCTCCTACGAGCAGTACTTC
- | TRBJ1-1 | TRBV5-4 | TRBD1 | CASGDRDHTEAFF | TGTGCCAGCGGGGACAGGGACCACACTGAAGCTTTCTTT
- | TRBJ1-5 | TRBV9 | - | CASSVGSGFNQPQHF | TGTGCCAGCAGCGTAGGATCAGGGTTCAATCAGCCCCAGCATTTT
- | TRBJ2-3 | TRBV7-2 | TRBD2 | CASSPLLAGGSDTQYF | TGTGCCAGCAGCCCGTTACTAGCGGGAGGGTCAGATACGCAGTATTTT
- | TRBJ2-7 | TRBV18 | - | CASSPPTGTYEQYF | TGTGCCAGCTCACCGCCCACAGGGACCTACGAGCAGTACTTC
- | TRBJ2-2 | TRBV9 | TRBD2 | CASSVFGGAGELFF | TGTGCCAGCAGCGTTTTTGGGGGGGCCGGGGAGCTGTTTTTT
- | TRBJ2-1 | TRBV11-2 | TRBD1 | CASRPQGPSYNEQFF | TGTGCCAGCAGACCACAGGGGCCCTCCTACAATGAGCAGTTCTTC
- | TRBJ2-5 | TRBV7-8 | - | CASSFQGRETQYF | TGTGCCAGCAGCTTCCAGGGGAGAGAGACCCAGTACTTC
- | TRBJ2-5 | TRBV29-1 | TRBD1 | CSVGQGETQYF | TGCAGCGTTGGACAGGGCGAGACCCAGTACTTC
- | TRBJ2-7 | TRBV11-2 | - | CASSLGAYEQYF | TGTGCCAGCAGCTTGGGAGCCTACGAGCAGTACTTC
- | TRBJ2-2 | TRBV25-1 | TRBD2 | CASKGLSGSPFSGELFF | TGTGCCAGCAAAGGCCTTAGCGGGAGTCCTTTCTCCGGGGAGCTGTTTTTT
- | TRBJ2-7 | TRBV5-6 | TRBD1 | CASSWDRGDPYEQYF | TGTGCCAGCAGTTGGGACAGGGGTGATCCCTACGAGCAGTACTTC
- | TRBJ1-2 | TRBV27 | - | CASRSSMNLDYGYTF | TGTGCCAGCCGATCCTCGATGAACTTGGACTATGGCTACACCTTC
- | TRBJ1-3 | TRBV4-1 | - | CASSQDEGVGNTIYF | TGCGCCAGCAGCCAAGATGAGGGAGTCGGAAACACCATATATTTT
- | TRBJ2-1 | TRBV5-4 | TRBD2 | CASSLDPGLADYNEQFF | TGTGCCAGCAGCTTGGATCCGGGACTAGCGGATTACAATGAGCAGTTCTTC
- | TRBJ2-5 | TRBV28 | - | CASSSSGQETQYF | TGTGCCAGCAGTTCCAGCGGCCAAGAGACCCAGTACTTC
- | TRBJ2-5 | TRBV25-1 | - | CASSEFGGQETQYF | TGTGCCAGCAGTGAATTCGGCGGCCAAGAGACCCAGTACTTC
- | TRBJ2-3 | TRBV29-1 | TRBD2 | CSVDSSGVTDTQYF | TGCAGCGTTGACTCTAGCGGGGTCACAGATACGCAGTATTTT
- | TRBJ2-5 | TRBV5-6 | - | CASSLVAGKETQYF | TGTGCCAGCAGCTTGGTGGCAGGGAAAGAGACCCAGTACTTC
- | TRBJ2-3 | TRBV11-3 | - | CASSARLEDTQYF | TGTGCCAGCAGCGCGCGGCTAGAAGATACGCAGTATTTT
- | TRBJ1-1 | TRBV27 | - | CASSSPRDNLFNTEAFF | TGTGCCAGCAGTTCACCTCGGGACAACCTTTTTAACACTGAAGCTTTCTTT
- | TRBJ2-3 | TRBV28 | TRBD2 | CASIQAGEATDTQYF | TGTGCCAGCATCCAAGCGGGAGAGGCGACAGATACGCAGTATTTT
once | TRBJ2-7 | TRBV10-3 | - | CAISDEGGQYF | TGTGCCATCAGTGACGAAGGGGGGCAGTACTTC
- | TRBJ2-3 | TRBV28 | TRBD2 | CASGVTSGGVTDTQYF | TGTGCCAGCGGGGTGACTAGCGGGGGGGTCACAGATACGCAGTATTTT
- | TRBJ2-7 | TRBV11-3 | TRBD2 | CASSAGGAGEQYF | TGTGCCAGCAGCGCCGGGGGGGCCGGAGAGCAGTACTTC
- | TRBJ2-1 | TRBV6-1 | - | CASSEQGMPGGEQFF | TGTGCCAGCAGTGAACAGGGGATGCCGGGGGGTGAGCAGTTCTTC
once | TRBJ1-5 | TRBV30 | - | CAWSLRDYNQPQHF | TGTGCCTGGAGTCTTCGGGACTACAATCAGCCCCAGCATTTT
- | TRBJ2-5 | TRBV5-5 | - | CASSGGEETQYF | TGTGCCAGCAGTGGAGGCGAAGAGACCCAGTACTTC
- | TRBJ1-3 | TRBV6-1 | TRBD1 | CASRGHGPRGNTIYF | TGTGCCAGCAGGGGACACGGGCCCAGGGGGAACACCATATATTTT
- | TRBJ2-6 | TRBV7-3 | - | CASRGGGANVLTF | TGTGCCAGCAGGGGAGGTGGGGCCAACGTCCTGACTTTC
- | TRBJ2-2 | TRBV6-1 | - | CASSGVAGGELFF | TGTGCCAGCAGTGGGGTGGCGGGCGGGGAGCTGTTTTTT
- | TRBJ2-6 | TRBV7-2 | - | CASSLAGQLSGANVLTF | TGTGCCAGCAGCTTAGCGGGGCAGCTCTCTGGGGCCAACGTCCTGACTTTC